This T cell receptor (beta chain) is from a study of T cells in Graves' hyperthyroidism and ophthalmopathy. The study, taken as a whole, reports: Ophthalmopathy could be told apart from stable hyperthyroidism with a 13 V-J model.

It was uncontrolled infection, other autoimmune disease, pregnancy or lactation that excluded patients. The study based diagnoses on clinical symptoms, serum thyroxine and TRAb, thyroid ultrasound and orbital computed tomography. The CDR3 is 13 amino acids. V was pared by 6 bases and J by 5 bases, with 10 bases between. The germline V gene encodes CDR1 SNHLY and CDR2 FYNNEI. The TCR beta CDR3 regions underwent amplification using RNA transcripts as the source. Using the HTBI primer set, a first-round RT-PCR was run on the TCR CDR3. TCRdb re-called the multiplex PCR reads with MiXCR, one entry per CDR3 protein. Here the sample spans around 250,000 distinct CDR3 sequences, about 25% being singletons. There are many counts of this clonotype. No antigen is known for it.

This receptor was obtained from a middle-aged woman with Graves' ophthalmopathy. Specimen: blood. The gene calls are TRBV2 and TRBJ2-2; D may be TRBD1 (6 bases). CDR3 protein: CASRKGETGELFF. Here the CDR3 DNA reads TGTGCCAGCAGAAAGGGGGAGACCGGGGAGCTGTTTTTT.